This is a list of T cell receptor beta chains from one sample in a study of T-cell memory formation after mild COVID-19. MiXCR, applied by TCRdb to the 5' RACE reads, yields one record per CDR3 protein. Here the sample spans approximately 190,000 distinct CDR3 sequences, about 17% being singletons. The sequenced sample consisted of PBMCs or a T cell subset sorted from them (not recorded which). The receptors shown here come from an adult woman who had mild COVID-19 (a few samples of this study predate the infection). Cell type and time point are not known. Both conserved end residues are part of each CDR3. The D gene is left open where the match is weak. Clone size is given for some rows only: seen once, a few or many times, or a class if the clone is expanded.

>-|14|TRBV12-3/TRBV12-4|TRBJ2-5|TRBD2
TGTGCCAGCAGCCCAGCGGGAGGGGCAGAGACCCAGTACTTC
CASSPAGGAETQYF
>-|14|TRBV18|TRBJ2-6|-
TGTGCCAGCTCACAACTCAGGAGGGCCAACGTCCTGACTTTC
CASSQLRRANVLTF
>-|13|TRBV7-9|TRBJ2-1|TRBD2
TGTGCCAGCAGCCTGACTAGCGTCTCCGAGCAGTTCTTC
CASSLTSVSEQFF
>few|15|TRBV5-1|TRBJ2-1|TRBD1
TGCGCCAGCAGAAGCGGACAGGGCTCCTACAATGAGCAGTTCTTC
CASRSGQGSYNEQFF
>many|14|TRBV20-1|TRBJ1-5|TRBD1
TGCAGTGCTCTCACAGGGGGCGGGCGGCAGCCCCAGCATTTT
CSALTGGGRQPQHF
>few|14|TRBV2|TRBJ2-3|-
TGTGCCAGCAGTTGGACTCCTCTTTCAGATACGCAGTATTTT
CASSWTPLSDTQYF
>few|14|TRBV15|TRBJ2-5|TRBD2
TGTGCCACCAGCCGTAGCGGGAGGACAGAGACCCAGTACTTC
CATSRSGRTETQYF
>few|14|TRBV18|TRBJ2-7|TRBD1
TGTGCCAGCTCACCAATGGAACAGGGGACCGAGCAGTACTTC
CASSPMEQGTEQYF
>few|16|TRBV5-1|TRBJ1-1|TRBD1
TGCGCCAGCAGCTTGGCCTACAGGGGGAGGAACACTGAAGCTTTCTTT
CASSLAYRGRNTEAFF
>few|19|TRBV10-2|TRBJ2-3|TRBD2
TGCGCCAGCGCTGAGGGACTAGCGGGAGGGTGGTCCGGCACAGATACGCAGTATTTT
CASAEGLAGGWSGTDTQYF
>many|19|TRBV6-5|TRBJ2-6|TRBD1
TGTGCCAGCAGTTTCCAACCGGGACAGGGGGCAGGGGGGGCCAACGTCCTGACTTTC
CASSFQPGQGAGGANVLTF
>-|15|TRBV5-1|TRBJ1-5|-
TGCGCCAGCAGCTCCGGAGACTCTTGGAATCAGCCCCAGCATTTT
CASSSGDSWNQPQHF
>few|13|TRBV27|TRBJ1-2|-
TGTGCCAGCAGTTTTAAGGCCTTGAGAGGCTACACCTTC
CASSFKALRGYTF
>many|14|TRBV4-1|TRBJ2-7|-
TGCGCCAGCAGCCAAGAGGGCTGGGAATACGAGCAGTACTTC
CASSQEGWEYEQYF
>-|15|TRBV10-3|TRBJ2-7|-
TGTGCCATCAGCAGCCGGGACGCCCGTTACGCGACGCAGTACTTC
CAISSRDARYATQYF
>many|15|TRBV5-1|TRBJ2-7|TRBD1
TGCGCCAGCAGCTTGGTACCCGGGACAGTTTACGAGCAGTACTTC
CASSLVPGTVYEQYF
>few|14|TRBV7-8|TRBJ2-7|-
TGTGCCAGCAGCTTAGTTGGTGTTACCTACGAGCAGTACTTC
CASSLVGVTYEQYF
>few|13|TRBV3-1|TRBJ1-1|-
TGTGCCAGCAGGGGGGGCGGGAACACTGAAGCTTTCTTT
CASRGGGNTEAFF
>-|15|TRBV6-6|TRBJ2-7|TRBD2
TGTGCCAGCAGCACTAGCGGGAGGAGCTCCTACGAGCAGTACTTC
CASSTSGRSSYEQYF
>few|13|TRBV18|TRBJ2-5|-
TGTGCCAGCTCCCCAGGTTTGCGAGAGACCCAGTACTTC
CASSPGLRETQYF
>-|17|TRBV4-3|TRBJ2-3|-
TGCGCCAGCAGCCGACAACCGGGCCCTAAGACCACAGATACGCAGTATTTT
CASSRQPGPKTTDTQYF
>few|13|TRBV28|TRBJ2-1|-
TGTGCCAGCAGTAGGAGGACCTACAATGAGCAGTTCTTC
CASSRRTYNEQFF
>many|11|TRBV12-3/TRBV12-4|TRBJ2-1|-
TGTGCCAGCAGTTTAGGGGGTGGGCAGTTCTTC
CASSLGGGQFF
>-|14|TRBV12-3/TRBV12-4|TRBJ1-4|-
TGTGCCAGCAGTTTAAGGAGAACTAATGAAAAACTGTTTTTT
CASSLRRTNEKLFF
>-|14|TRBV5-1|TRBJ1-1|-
TGCGCCAGCAGCGGAGGTAGCCCAAACACTGAAGCTTTCTTT
CASSGGSPNTEAFF
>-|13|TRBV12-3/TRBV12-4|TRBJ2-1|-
TGTGCCAGCAGTTTTTCCTGGGACTCTGAGCAGTTCTTC
CASSFSWDSEQFF
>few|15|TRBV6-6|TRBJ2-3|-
TGTGCCAGCAGTTCAAGAGGACCAGGGACGGATACGCAGTATTTT
CASSSRGPGTDTQYF
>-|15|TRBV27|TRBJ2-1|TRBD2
TGTGCCAGCAGACTAGGAGGAGGGAGGGGAAATGAGCAGTTCTTC
CASRLGGGRGNEQFF
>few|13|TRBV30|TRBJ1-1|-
TGTGCCTGGAGTGAGTTGGCGAACACTGAAGCTTTCTTT
CAWSELANTEAFF
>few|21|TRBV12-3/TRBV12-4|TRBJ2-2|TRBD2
TGTGCCAGCAGTTTATCTATGGGCGGAGGACTAGCGGGCCTGAACACCGGGGAGCTGTTTTTT
CASSLSMGGGLAGLNTGELFF
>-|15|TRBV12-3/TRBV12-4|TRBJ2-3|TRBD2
TGTGCCAGCAGCCTTAGCGGGGCCCCCGGGGATACGCAGTATTTT
CASSLSGAPGDTQYF
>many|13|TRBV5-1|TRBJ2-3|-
TGCGCCAGCAGACGGGACTCCCGGGATACGCAGTATTTT
CASRRDSRDTQYF
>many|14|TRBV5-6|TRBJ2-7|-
TGTGCCAGCAGCTTGTCGGCCCTTCCCTACGAGCAGTACTTC
CASSLSALPYEQYF
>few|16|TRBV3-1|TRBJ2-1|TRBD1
TGTGCCAGCAGCCAAGCGAAGGACAGGGGGCTGCGGGAGCAGTTCTTC
CASSQAKDRGLREQFF
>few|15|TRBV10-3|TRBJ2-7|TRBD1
TGTGCCATCAGTGGAGGACAGGGGATGAACTACGAGCAGTACTTC
CAISGGQGMNYEQYF
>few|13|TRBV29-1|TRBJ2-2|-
TGCAGCGTTTGGGGCAGGTCACCCGGGGAGCTGTTTTTT
CSVWGRSPGELFF
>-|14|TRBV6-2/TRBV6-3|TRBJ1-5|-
TGTGCCAGCCATGGATTGACGAGCAATCAGCCCCAGCATTTT
CASHGLTSNQPQHF
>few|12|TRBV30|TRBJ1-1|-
TGTGCCTGGAGTTCAACAGGACTTGAAGCTTTCTTT
CAWSSTGLEAFF
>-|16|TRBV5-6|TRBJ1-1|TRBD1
TGTGCCAGCAGCTCAACCGGGACAGGGAGAGTATTTGAAGCTTTCTTT
CASSSTGTGRVFEAFF
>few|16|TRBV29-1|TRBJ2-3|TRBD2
TGCAGCGTTGGGTCTAGCGGGGGCATTGGAACAGATACGCAGTATTTT
CSVGSSGGIGTDTQYF
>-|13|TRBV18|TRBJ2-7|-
TGTGCCAGCTCCCCGTCTGGGATCTACGAGCAGTACTTC
CASSPSGIYEQYF
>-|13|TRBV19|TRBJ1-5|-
TGTGCCAGTAGCCGACAGGAAAATCAGCCCCAGCATTTT
CASSRQENQPQHF
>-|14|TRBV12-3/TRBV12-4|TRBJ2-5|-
TGTGCCAGCAGTCCCCTAAGACAGAAAGAGACCCAGTACTTC
CASSPLRQKETQYF
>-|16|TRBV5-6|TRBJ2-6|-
TGTGCCAGCAGCTTGGGCCCCCCATCCGGGGCCAACGTCCTGACTTTC
CASSLGPPSGANVLTF
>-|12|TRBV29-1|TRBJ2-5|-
TGCAGCACCCGGACAGAAGAAAAGACCCAGTACTTC
CSTRTEEKTQYF
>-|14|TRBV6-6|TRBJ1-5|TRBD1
TGTGCCAGCAGTTACGGACAGGGGAATCAGCCCCAGCATTTT
CASSYGQGNQPQHF
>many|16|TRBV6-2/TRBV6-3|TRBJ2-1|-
TGTGCCAGCAGTTCCTCGACTGGGAGATCCTACAATGAGCAGTTCTTC
CASSSSTGRSYNEQFF
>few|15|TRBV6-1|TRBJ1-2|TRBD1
TGTGCCAGCATCTTGGGGACAGGGTCCCTCCATGGCTACACCTTC
CASILGTGSLHGYTF
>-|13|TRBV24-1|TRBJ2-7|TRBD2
TGTGCCACCCGCTCGACTAGCGGAAGGGAGCAGTACTTC
CATRSTSGREQYF
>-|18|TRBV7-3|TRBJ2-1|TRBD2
TGTGCCAGCAGCTTTGGCGGGGGGTCCCGGCGAGGGAGCAATGAGCAGTTCTTC
CASSFGGGSRRGSNEQFF
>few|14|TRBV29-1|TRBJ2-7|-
TGCAGCGTTTCGGAACCGGTCCAATCCTACGAGCAGTACTTC
CSVSEPVQSYEQYF
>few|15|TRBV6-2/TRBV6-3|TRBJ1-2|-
TGTGCCAGCGACCACGAGTTGAGGGGGGACTATGGCTACACCTTC
CASDHELRGDYGYTF
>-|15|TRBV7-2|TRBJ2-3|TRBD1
TGTGCCAGCAGCCGGGGACAGCTCGGCACAGATACGCAGTATTTT
CASSRGQLGTDTQYF